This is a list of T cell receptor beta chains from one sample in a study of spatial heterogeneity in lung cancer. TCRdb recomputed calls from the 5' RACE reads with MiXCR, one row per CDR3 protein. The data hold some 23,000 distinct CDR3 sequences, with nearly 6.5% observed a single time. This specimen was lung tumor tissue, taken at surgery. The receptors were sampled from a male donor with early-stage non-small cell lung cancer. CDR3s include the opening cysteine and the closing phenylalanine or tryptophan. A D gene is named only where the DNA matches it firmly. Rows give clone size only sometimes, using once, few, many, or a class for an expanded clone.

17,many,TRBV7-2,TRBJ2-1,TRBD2,TGTGCCAGCAGCACCAACAAACTAGCGGGAGGGGGCAATGAGCAGTTCTTC,CASSTNKLAGGGNEQFF
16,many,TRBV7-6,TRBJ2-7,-,TGTGCCAGCAGCTTAGGGCCCCCGGGACAACCTTACGAGCAGTACTTC,CASSLGPPGQPYEQYF
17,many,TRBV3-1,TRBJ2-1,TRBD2,TGTGCCAGCAGCCAAGACCCTCATAGCGGGAGGGGCAATGAGCAGTTCTTC,CASSQDPHSGRGNEQFF
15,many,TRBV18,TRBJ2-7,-,TGTGCCAGCTCACCGGGGACCCCCGTTTCGAACGAGCAGTACTTC,CASSPGTPVSNEQYF
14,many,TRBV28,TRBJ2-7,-,TGTGCCAGCAGTCTCTACACGAACCCCTACGAGCAGTACTTC,CASSLYTNPYEQYF
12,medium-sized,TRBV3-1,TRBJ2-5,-,TGTGCCAGCAGCCAGAATATGGAGACCCAGTACTTC,CASSQNMETQYF
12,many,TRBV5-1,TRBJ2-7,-,TGCGCCAGCAGCTATAGGGATTACGAGCAGTACTTC,CASSYRDYEQYF
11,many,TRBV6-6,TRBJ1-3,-,TGTGCCAGCAGTGGGGGGAACACCATATATTTT,CASSGGNTIYF
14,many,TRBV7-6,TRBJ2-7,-,TGTGCCAGCAGCTTAGAGGGCAGGGCCTACGAGCAGTACTTC,CASSLEGRAYEQYF
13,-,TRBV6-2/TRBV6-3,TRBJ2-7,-,TGTGCCAGCAGCCCTCAATACCCTCGGGAGCAGTACTTC,CASSPQYPREQYF
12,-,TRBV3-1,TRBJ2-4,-,TGTGCCAGCAGCCAAGTTACGGACATTCAGTACTTC,CASSQVTDIQYF
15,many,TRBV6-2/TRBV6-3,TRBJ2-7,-,TGTGCCAGCAGGTCGGGGAGGTTGTCCTTGCGCGAGCAGTACTTC,CASRSGRLSLREQYF
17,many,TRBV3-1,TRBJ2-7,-,TGTGCCAGCAGCCCCTCCCAGCGGCGGCAAAAGCTCTACGAGCAGTACTTC,CASSPSQRRQKLYEQYF
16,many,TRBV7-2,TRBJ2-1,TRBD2,TGTGCCAGCAGCTTAGGGTGGTGGCGGGAGGGCGATGAGCAGTTCTTC,CASSLGWWREGDEQFF
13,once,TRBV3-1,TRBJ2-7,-,TGTGCCAGCAGCCAAAGACAGCACTACGAGCAGTACTTC,CASSQRQHYEQYF
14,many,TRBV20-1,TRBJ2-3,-,TGCAGTGCTAGATTACAGACGGATCCAGATACGCAGTATTTT,CSARLQTDPDTQYF
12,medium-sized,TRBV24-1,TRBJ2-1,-,TGTGCCACCAGTGACCCTGTCCATGAGCAGTTCTTC,CATSDPVHEQFF
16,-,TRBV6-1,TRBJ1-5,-,TGTGCCAGCAGCCGGGACAAACCGACGGGCAATCAGCCCCAGCATTTT,CASSRDKPTGNQPQHF
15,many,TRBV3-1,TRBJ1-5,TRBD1,TGTGCCAGCAGCCTGGGACAGGGAATCAATCAGCCCCAGCATTTT,CASSLGQGINQPQHF
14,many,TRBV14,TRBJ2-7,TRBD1,TGTGCCAGCAGCCAATGGACAGGGGAGAACGAGCAGTACTTC,CASSQWTGENEQYF
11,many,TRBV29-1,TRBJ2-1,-,TGCAGCGTTGTTTATTACAATGAGCAGTTCTTC,CSVVYYNEQFF
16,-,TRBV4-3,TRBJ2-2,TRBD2,TGCGCCAGCAGCCGACTACTAGCGGTTGGTACCGGGGAGCTGTTTTTT,CASSRLLAVGTGELFF
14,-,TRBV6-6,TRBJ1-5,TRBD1,TGTGCCAGCAGTCGGACAGGGGAGAATCAGCCCCAGCATTTT,CASSRTGENQPQHF
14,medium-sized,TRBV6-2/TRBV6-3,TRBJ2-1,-,TGTGCCAGCAGTACCCTGGATAGGGGCAATGAGCAGTTCTTC,CASSTLDRGNEQFF
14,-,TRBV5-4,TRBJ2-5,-,TGTGCCAGCAGCCCTGGACTATTCCAAGAGACCCAGTACTTC,CASSPGLFQETQYF
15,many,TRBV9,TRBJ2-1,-,TGTGCCAGCAGCGTCCGGGACGAGCCTCTTAATGAGCAGTTCTTC,CASSVRDEPLNEQFF
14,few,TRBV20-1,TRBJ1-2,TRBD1,TGCAGTGCTAGCCCACAGGGGGAGGGCTATGGCTACACCTTC,CSASPQGEGYGYTF
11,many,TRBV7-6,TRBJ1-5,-,TGTGCCAGCGGTCTAAATGTGCCCCAGCATTTT,CASGLNVPQHF
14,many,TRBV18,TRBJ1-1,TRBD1,TGTGCCAGCTCAAAGAACAGGGGTGGCTCTGAAGCTTTCTTT,CASSKNRGGSEAFF
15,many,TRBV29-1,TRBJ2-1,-,TGCAGCGTTGAAACAGGTACGATCTCCTACAATGAGCAGTTCTTC,CSVETGTISYNEQFF
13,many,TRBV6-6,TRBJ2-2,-,TGTGCCAGCAGTCCGGTTGGTGTCGGGGAGCTGTTTTTT,CASSPVGVGELFF
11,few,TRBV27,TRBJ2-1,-,TGTGCCAGCAGTTTAGCTGGTGAGCAGTTCTTC,CASSLAGEQFF
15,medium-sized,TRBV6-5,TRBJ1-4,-,TGTGCCAGCAGTTACGGGCAGGCAACTAATGAAAAACTGTTTTTT,CASSYGQATNEKLFF
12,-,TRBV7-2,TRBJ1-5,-,TGTGCCAGCAGCTTAGACAGCTATACGCAGCATTTT,CASSLDSYTQHF
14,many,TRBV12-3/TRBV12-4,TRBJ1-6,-,TGTGCCAGCAGTCGAGCAGGCGGGAATTCACTCCTCCACTTT,CASSRAGGNSLLHF
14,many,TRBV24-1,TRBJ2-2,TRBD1,TGTGCCACCCAGGGGACAGGAAGTACCGGGGAGCTGTTTTTT,CATQGTGSTGELFF
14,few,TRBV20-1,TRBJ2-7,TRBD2,TGCAGTGCTAGTGGGCTAGCGGGATCCTACGAGCAGTACTTC,CSASGLAGSYEQYF
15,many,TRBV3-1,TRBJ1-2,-,TGTGCCAGCAGCCAAGGGGAGGGAGCCACCTATCGCTACACCTTC,CASSQGEGATYRYTF
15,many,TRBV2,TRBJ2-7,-,TGTGCCAGCAAGGGGGAAAGATGGGAGACCTACGAGCAGTACTTC,CASKGERWETYEQYF
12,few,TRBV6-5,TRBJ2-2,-,TGTGCCATCCTTGCTTCAACCGGGGAGCTGTTTTTT,CAILASTGELFF
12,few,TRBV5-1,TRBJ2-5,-,TGCGCCAGCACCGGACAAGTAGAGACCCAGTACTTC,CASTGQVETQYF
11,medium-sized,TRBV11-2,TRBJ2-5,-,TGTGCCAGCAGGGCCGGGGAGACCCAGTACTTC,CASRAGETQYF
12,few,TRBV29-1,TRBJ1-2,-,TGCAGCGTTGCTTTTGGGGACTATGGCTACACCTTC,CSVAFGDYGYTF
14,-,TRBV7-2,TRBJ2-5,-,TGTGCCAGCAGCCCCTCGACAGGTGGAGAGACCCAGTACTTC,CASSPSTGGETQYF
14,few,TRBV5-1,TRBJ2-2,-,TGCGCCAGCAGCTTCGATACCGTCGCCGGGGAGCTGTTTTTT,CASSFDTVAGELFF
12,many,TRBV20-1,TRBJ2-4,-,TGCAGTGCTGGACCCGCGAGGGGGGACAAGTACTTC,CSAGPARGDKYF
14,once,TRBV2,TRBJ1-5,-,TGTGCCAGCAGTGGTACGGGGTTAAGTCAGCCCCAGCATTTT,CASSGTGLSQPQHF
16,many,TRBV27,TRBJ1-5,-,TGTGCCAGCAGTTCCCTGGGACTAGGGAGCGGTCAGCCCCAGCATTTT,CASSSLGLGSGQPQHF
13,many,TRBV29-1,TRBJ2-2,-,TGCAGCGTTGTTGTGAGCAACACCGGGGAGCTGTTTTTT,CSVVVSNTGELFF